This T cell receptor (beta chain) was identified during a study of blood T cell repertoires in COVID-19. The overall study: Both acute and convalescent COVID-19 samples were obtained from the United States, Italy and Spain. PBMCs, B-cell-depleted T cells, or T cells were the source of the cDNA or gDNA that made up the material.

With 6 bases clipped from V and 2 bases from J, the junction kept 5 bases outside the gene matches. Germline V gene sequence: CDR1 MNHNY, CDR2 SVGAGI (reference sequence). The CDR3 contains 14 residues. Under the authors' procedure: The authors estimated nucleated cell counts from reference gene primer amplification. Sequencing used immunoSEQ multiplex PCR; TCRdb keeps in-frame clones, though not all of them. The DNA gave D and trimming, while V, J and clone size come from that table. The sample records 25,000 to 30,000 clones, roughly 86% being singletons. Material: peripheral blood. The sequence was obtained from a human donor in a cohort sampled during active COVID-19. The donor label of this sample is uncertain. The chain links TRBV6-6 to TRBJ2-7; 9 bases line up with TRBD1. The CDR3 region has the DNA TGTGCCAGCAGGCCGGGACAGGGCCCCTACGAGCAGTACTTC. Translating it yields CASRPGQGPYEQYF.